The clone carrying this TCR beta chain was observed many times. Germline CDR1 is SEHNR and CDR2 is FQNEAQ (reference sequence). The CDR3 has 16 residues. The trim removed 5 bases at V and 8 bases at J, leaving 15 bases unmatched. TCRdb re-called the RT-PCR reads with MiXCR, one entry per CDR3 protein. The table lists about 680,000 distinct CDR3 sequences, 12% to 15% of them singletons, with 3.6% in the top ten. The chain employs TRBV7-9 and TRBJ2-1; 7 bases line up with TRBD2. The TCR originated in a female donor in good health, serving as a healthy control. The specimen was memory CD4+ T cells from blood. The CDR3 coding sequence is TGTGCCAGCAGCATCCTTCAGCGGGGAACACCCGATGAGCAGTTCTTC. This encodes CASSILQRGTPDEQFF.